This T cell receptor beta chain was observed in a study of blood T cells in healthy people across ages. Study-wide results and limits: Both naive CD4+ cell counts and diversity were greater in long-lived donors than in aged donors. It was held that the diversity estimates obtained from one million T cells were underestimates.

There are 17 residues in the CDR3. V dropped 6 bases and J dropped 0 bases, with 21 bases sitting between them. Germline V gene data show CDR1 as DFQATT and CDR2 as SNEGSKA (reference sequence). A second PCR of 7 to 11 cycles used a sample-barcoded 5' primer and a J-beta primer mix. Every sample returned 3 million or more CDR3-containing paired-end reads. From the 5' RACE reads, TCRdb called clonotypes with MiXCR, one entry per CDR3 protein. Of about 580,000 distinct CDR3 sequences listed, around half are singletons. This clonotype showed up just a few times. Its antigen is not identified. This sequence joins TRBV20-1 and TRBJ1-5, with a possible D match to TRBD1 (5 bases). The sample taken for sequencing was blood. This receptor was taken from a man older than 75 in good health. The chain's CDR3 is CSAKSIQGPRSNQPQHF. CDR3 nucleotide sequence: TGCAGTGCCAAATCCATCCAGGGTCCACGTAGCAATCAGCCCCAGCATTTT.